Each of the 28 T cell receptor beta chains below was sequenced from the same sample in a study of T cells in Graves' hyperthyroidism and ophthalmopathy. RNA transcripts gave rise to amplified TCR beta CDR3 regions. First-round RT-PCR targeting the TCR CDR3 was performed with the HTBI primer set. TCRdb called the multiplex PCR reads again in MiXCR, with one record for every CDR3 protein. The sample records around 240,000 distinct CDR3 sequences, roughly 15% being singletons. Sequencing input: blood. The receptors stem from a woman aged 40 to 50 with Graves' hyperthyroidism that later progressed to Graves' ophthalmopathy.

In its sample, this clonotype was seen many times. The chain links TRBV3-1 to TRBJ2-7; the D gene is possibly TRBD1 (6 bases). Trimming left V 4 bases short and J 4 bases short, with 17 bases between. This CDR3 has 15 amino acids. The germline gives CDR1 LGHDT, CDR2 YNNKEL (reference sequence). The CDR3 DNA reads TGTGCCAGCAGCCGAAACAGGGCGGGTAGTTACGAGCAGTACTTC. Translation: CASSRNRAGSYEQYF.

This clonotype was observed many times. The genes are TRBV20-1 and TRBJ2-3; 9 bases are shared with TRBD2. CDR1 and CDR2 from the germline V gene are DFQATT and SNEGSKA (reference sequence). Germline trimming cut 4 bases from V and 1 base from J; bases unmatched to any gene: 0. This CDR3 has 13 amino acids. The CDR3 bases are TGCAGTGCTATAGCGGGGGGCACAGATACGCAGTATTTT. The encoded protein is CSAIAGGTDTQYF.

This clonotype was observed a few times. V usage is TRBV14 and J usage is TRBJ2-2, with unresolved D. The CDR3 covers 18 residues. Germline lookup yields CDR1 SGHDN and CDR2 FVKESK. V lost 2 bases and J lost 2, with 18 bases in between. CDR3 coding DNA: TGTGCCAGCAGCCAATATAAATTTGGGCAGAGAAACACCGGGGAGCTGTTTTTT. Protein: CASSQYKFGQRNTGELFF.

This clonotype came up many times. This chain links TRBV27 with TRBJ1-5; D is undetermined. Trimming cost V 1 base and J 9 bases, with 13 bases left between them. The germline V gene encodes CDR1 MNHEY and CDR2 SMNVEV (reference sequence). CDR3 length: 14 amino acids. Here the CDR3 DNA reads TGTGCCAGCAGTTTATGTGGTATCTGGGGGCCCCAGCATTTT. Translated, it gives CASSLCGIWGPQHF.

This clonotype showed up many times. V is TRBV24-1 and J is TRBJ2-1; TRBD2 agrees at 12 bases. The CDR3 runs to 16 residues. With V trimmed by 4 bases and J by 4 bases, 4 bases remained unmatched. Germline CDR1 KGHDR, CDR2 SFDVKD. In DNA form, the CDR3 reads TGTGCCACCAGTGACCCCGGACTAGCGGGATACAATGAGCAGTTCTTC. Amino acid sequence: CATSDPGLAGYNEQFF.

This clonotype was seen many times. The chain has TRBV3-1 and TRBJ2-7; D remains unclear. Germline CDR1 is LGHDT and CDR2 is YNNKEL (reference sequence). V was pared by 2 bases and J by 6 bases, with 17 bases between. The CDR3 covers 15 residues. The CDR3, as DNA: TGTGCCAGCAGCCAACTAGGAAGTAATCTCCTCGAGCAGTACTTC. Protein sequence: CASSQLGSNLLEQYF.

This clonotype was picked up many times. The V and J genes are TRBV18 and TRBJ2-7; perhaps TRBD1 as D (6 bases). Trimming cost V 3 bases and J 2 bases, with 17 bases left between them. CDR3 length: 16 amino acids. Germline-derived CDR1 and CDR2 are KGHSH and LQKENI. The CDR3 nucleotides are TGTGCCAGCTCACCGACCACAGGGAGCCCTGCCTACGAGCAGTACTTC. Its translation: CASSPTTGSPAYEQYF.

Many counts were recorded for this clonotype. The rearrangement joins TRBV27 to TRBJ2-3; weak D call: TRBD2 (6 bases). Trimming left V 5 bases short and J 4 bases short, with 22 bases between. Germline lookup yields CDR1 MNHEY and CDR2 SMNVEV (reference sequence). CDR3 length: 17 residues. The CDR3 DNA follows: TGTGCCAGCAGTGAAACCAATGTGGCGGGGAAGGCAGATACGCAGTATTTT. It specifies CASSETNVAGKADTQYF.

This chain uses TRBV6-1 with TRBJ1-3; D perhaps matches TRBD1 (6 bases). CDR3 length: 15 residues. In germline, CDR1 is MNHNS, CDR2 SASEGT. The V end lost 6 bases, the J end lost 4 bases, and 16 bases lay between the germline ends. The CDR3 loop is CASRPDRSEGNTIYF. The DNA for the CDR3 is TGTGCCAGCAGACCCGACAGGTCGGAAGGAAACACCATATATTTT.

The sample holds many counts of this clonotype. The chain couples TRBV29-1 to TRBJ2-5; a possible D gene is TRBD1 (5 bases). The length of the CDR3 is 13 residues. Germline values: CDR1 SQVTM, CDR2 ANQGSEA. V gave up 3 bases and J gave up 6 bases, with 14 bases separating them. CDR3 nucleotides: TGCAGCGTTGAGAAGGGGCGCGGCAAGACCCAGTACTTC. Its protein is CSVEKGRGKTQYF.

V and J are TRBV20-1 and TRBJ1-3; D is undetermined. V was cut by 4 bases and J by 0 bases, with 13 bases left in between. The CDR3 is 15 amino acids. Germline CDR1 reads DFQATT; CDR2 reads SNEGSKA (reference sequence). The CDR3 coding sequence is TGCAGTGCTATCCGGCGGGGAACCTCTGGAAACACCATATATTTT. This sequence encodes CSAIRRGTSGNTIYF.

This clonotype has at least ten counts. This rearrangement joins TRBV7-9 to TRBJ1-1; D unresolved. This CDR3 is built from 15 residues. Germline lookup yields CDR1 SEHNR and CDR2 FQNEAQ (reference sequence). V lost 2 bases and J lost 1, with 11 bases in between. The CDR3 DNA is TGTGCCAGCAGCTTAAAGGTGGCTCAGAACACTGAAGCTTTCTTT. It is translated as CASSLKVAQNTEAFF. Complete variable domain (other parts from reference TRBV7-9 and TRBJ1-1): DTGVSQNPRHKITKRGQNVTFRCDPISEHNRLYWYRQTLGQGPEFLTYFQNEAQLEKSRLLSDRFSAERPKGSFSTLEIQRTEQGDSAMYLCASSLKVAQNTEAFFGQGTRLTVV.

The CDR3 DNA sequence: TGTGCCTGGAGCAGATGGGCCCACGGACGGGACAACAATGAGCAGTTCTTC. It is translated as CAWSRWAHGRDNNEQFF. The genes are TRBV30 and TRBJ2-1; TRBD1 might be the D (6 bases). This CDR3 is built from 17 residues. The ends were cut back, 3 bases at V and 5 bases at J, with 23 bases in the middle. CDR1 is GTSNPN, CDR2 SVGIG, per germline (reference sequence).

This clonotype was seen ten or more times. This chain links TRBV3-1 with TRBJ2-1, with TRBD1 matching 7 bases. There are 13 residues in the CDR3. In germline, CDR1 is LGHDT, CDR2 YNNKEL (reference sequence). The J segment lost 7 bases and the V segment lost 6 bases, leaving 6 bases of the junction unmatched. The DNA for the CDR3 is TGTGCCAGCAGACGTAGACAGGGAAATGAGCAGTTCTTC. Translation gives CASRRRQGNEQFF.

This clonotype was picked up many times. The chain employs TRBV20-1 and TRBJ1-1; D may be TRBD1 (5 bases). Trimming removed 1 base at V and 0 bases at J, with 9 bases between. The CDR3 length is 14 residues. Germline V lookup: CDR1 DFQATT, CDR2 SNEGSKA (reference sequence). DNA for the CDR3: TGCAGTGCTAGAGTCTCGGGGCTGAACACTGAAGCTTTCTTT. This gives the protein CSARVSGLNTEAFF.

This clonotype was observed at least ten times. This sequence joins TRBV12-3 or TRBV12-4 and TRBJ2-1, with 9 bases identical to TRBD1. The CDR3 totals 16 residues. The J segment lost 2 bases and the V segment lost 5 bases, leaving 7 bases of the junction unmatched. The CDR3 region is CASSPPGTGPYNEQFF. The CDR3 bases are TGTGCCAGCAGTCCCCCCGGGACAGGGCCCTACAATGAGCAGTTCTTC.

This clonotype has at least ten counts. The genes are TRBV7-9 and TRBJ2-7; 7 bases match TRBD2. J gave up 1 base and V 6 bases, and 3 bases lay outside the gene matches. The CDR3 consists of 13 residues. The germline V gene has CDR1 SEHNR and CDR2 FQNEAQ (reference sequence). CDR3 in amino acids: CASRSGTSYEQYF. DNA of the CDR3: TGTGCCAGCAGGAGCGGGACGTCCTACGAGCAGTACTTC.

This clonotype was recorded many times. V is TRBV6-2 or TRBV6-3 and J is TRBJ2-7; the match to TRBD2 covers 11 bases. The CDR3 runs 16 residues. V lost 4 bases to trimming and J lost 3 bases; unmatched junction nucleotides: 8. Germline V lookup: CDR1 MNHEY, CDR2 SVGEGT. The CDR3 protein is CASSFTGLAGGYEQYF. CDR3 DNA: TGTGCCAGCAGTTTCACAGGACTAGCGGGTGGCTACGAGCAGTACTTC.

The chain links TRBV20-1 to TRBJ1-6; no definite D call. The V end was cut by 0 bases, the J end by 0 bases, with 9 bases between. The CDR3 extends over 16 amino acids. Germline CDR1 and CDR2: DFQATT and SNEGSKA (reference sequence). Here the CDR3 reads CSARDSPSSYNSPLHF. CDR3 nucleotides: TGCAGTGCTAGAGATTCTCCGAGCTCCTATAATTCACCCCTCCACTTT.

This clonotype was counted ten times or more. The V gene is TRBV19, the J gene TRBJ1-5; D not certain. The germline V gene encodes CDR1 LNHDA and CDR2 SQIVND (reference sequence). This CDR3 is built from 14 residues. Trimming removed 1 base at V and 4 bases at J, with 8 bases between. This chain's CDR3 is CASSIARMNQPQHF. Here the CDR3 DNA reads TGTGCCAGTAGTATAGCAAGGATGAATCAGCCCCAGCATTTT.

This rearrangement joins TRBV11-2 to TRBJ1-1; no firm D call. The V and J ends lost 1 base and 6 bases respectively, with 12 bases between them. Germline V gives CDR1 SGHAT, CDR2 FQNNGV. CDR3 length: 14 residues. CDR3 sequence: CASSLGHVISEAFF. In DNA form, the CDR3 reads TGTGCCAGCAGCTTAGGACACGTGATCTCTGAAGCTTTCTTT.

On this clonotype itself: The junction departs from germline at one end; a sequencing error may be responsible. The CDR3 nucleotides read TGTGCCAGTAGTTATACAGGGAAGTACAGTGAGCAGTTCTTC. Protein product: CASSYTGKYSEQFF. V and J are TRBV19 and TRBJ2-1; possible D gene TRBD1, 6 bases. The germline gives CDR1 LNHDA, CDR2 SQIVND (reference sequence). This CDR3 has 14 amino acids.

Many counts were recorded for this clonotype. The chain recombines TRBV28 with TRBJ2-7; TRBD1 aligns across 7 bases. This CDR3 comprises 12 residues. V shed 1 base, J shed 12 bases, and the junction held 6 bases outside the gene matches. Looked up from germline, CDR1 is MDHEN and CDR2 is SYDVKM. CDR3 sequence reads: CASSLYRGPRYF. In nucleotides, the CDR3 is TGTGCCAGCAGTTTATATAGGGGGCCGCGGTACTTC.

This clonotype was counted ten times or more. CDR3 region: CASSQGTGGTEAFF. CDR3 coding DNA: TGTGCCAGCAGCCAGGGGACAGGGGGTACTGAAGCTTTCTTT. The chain combines TRBV3-1 with TRBJ1-1; TRBD1 matches at 11 bases. CDR1 and CDR2 (germline): LGHDT, YNNKEL (reference sequence). The CDR3 consists of 14 residues. Trimming removed 3 bases from V and 5 bases from J; junction bases left unmatched: 2.

This clonotype was found a few times. The chain employs TRBV9 and TRBJ2-3, with 12 bases lining up with TRBD2. The J segment lost 2 bases and the V segment lost 1 base, leaving 2 bases of the junction unmatched. Germline V gene data show CDR1 as SGDLS and CDR2 as YYNGEE. The CDR3 is made up of 16 amino acids. In DNA form, the CDR3 reads TGTGCCAGCAGCGTACGGACTAGCGGGGCCACAGATACGCAGTATTTT. Amino acid sequence: CASSVRTSGATDTQYF.

This clonotype has ten or more counts. The chain has TRBV6-1 and TRBJ1-5; TRBD1 is a possible D gene (6 bases). This CDR3 contains 14 residues. Germline CDR1 reads MNHNS; CDR2 reads SASEGT. V lost 6 bases and J 6 bases, leaving 15 bases between the germline ends. The CDR3 DNA follows: TGTGCCAGCAGACTCGGACAGAGGGGTCAGCCCCAGCATTTT. Amino acids: CASRLGQRGQPQHF.

This clonotype was seen repeatedly, ten times or more. The chain combines TRBV28 with TRBJ2-1; 8 bases line up with TRBD2. CDR1 and CDR2 (germline): MDHEN, SYDVKM. V shed 0 bases and J 7 bases; nucleotides not matched to a gene: 5. This CDR3 contains 15 residues. CDR3 DNA sequence: TGTGCCAGCAGTTTATGGAATCGCGGGAGGAATGAGCAGTTCTTC. This translates into CASSLWNRGRNEQFF.

This clonotype was seen at least ten times. The chain is built from TRBV27 and TRBJ2-7; 11 bases map to TRBD1. V was clipped by 6 bases and J by 3 bases; unmatched bases: 7. Per germline, CDR1 MNHEY and CDR2 SMNVEV (reference sequence). The CDR3 is made up of 15 amino acids. CDR3 DNA: TGTGCCAGCAGCCAAACCGGGACAGGGGGCTACGAGCAGTACTTC. This gives the protein CASSQTGTGGYEQYF.